The clone carrying this T cell receptor (beta chain) was seen a single time. Its antigen is not identified. This sample stems from a study of OX40 agonist ivuxolimab in advanced cancers. At the level of the study: Earlier anti-PD-1, anti-PD-L1 or anti-CTLA-4 therapy was permitted; 30% to 50% had received some.

Germline-derived CDR1 and CDR2 are SEHNR and FQNEAQ (reference sequence). This CDR3 is 19 amino acids long. Trimming at V came to 7 bases and at J to 0 bases, leaving 19 bases not matched to a gene. Only in-frame clones appear in the TCRdb table, and some are missing; sequencing was by immunoSEQ multiplex PCR. Of approximately 80,000 clones in the sample, roughly 91% were seen once. Findings and limits, study-wide: Among patients with partial responses at 0.1-3.0 mg/kg, clonal expansion was among the lowest.

The receptor was isolated from an adult with an advanced solid tumor such as melanoma, head and neck, liver or kidney cancer. The sequencing used CD4+ or CD8+ T cells sorted from blood, collected in a trial of the OX40 agonist ivuxolimab. J is TRBJ1-2 and V is TRBV7-9, with TRBD1 matching over 8 bases. For the CDR3, the DNA is TGTGCCAGCACCCCGCAGGGGACAGGAACCAGGACTGCTAACTATGGCTACACCTTC. This translates into CASTPQGTGTRTANYGYTF.